This is a list of T cell receptor beta chains from one sample in a study of blood T cells in healthy people across ages. TCRdb independently ran MiXCR on the 5' RACE reads; one entry per CDR3 protein. The table has approximately 360,000 distinct CDR3 sequences, 45% to 60% seen once; the top ten hold 51%. Sequencing was carried out using blood. The source of these receptors is a man between 60 and 75 years old in good health. CDR3s include the opening cysteine and the closing phenylalanine or tryptophan. D genes are given only for firm matches. Expanded clones get a size class; other rows say once, few or many, or leave the size out.

j_call,d_call,clone_size,v_call,cdr3_nt,cdr3_aa
TRBJ2-1,TRBD2,NA,TRBV6-2/TRBV6-3,TGTGCCAGCAGTACTGGACTAGCGGGAGAGGAAAATGAGCAGTTCTTC,CASSTGLAGEENEQFF
TRBJ2-3,TRBD2,NA,TRBV4-2,TGTGCCAGCAGCGCACTAGCGGGGGAAGCAGATACGCAGTATTTT,CASSALAGEADTQYF
TRBJ2-5,NA,few,TRBV12-3/TRBV12-4,TGTGCCAGCAGCCGTGTTCCGAGGGGAGAGACCCAGTACTTC,CASSRVPRGETQYF
TRBJ2-4,TRBD1,few,TRBV20-1,TGCAGTGCTAGGGGGACAGGGGACAAAAACATTCAGTACTTC,CSARGTGDKNIQYF
TRBJ2-5,TRBD2,NA,TRBV12-3/TRBV12-4,TGTACCAGCAGTTTGGCTAGCGGGATGTGGGAGCAGTACTTC,CTSSLASGMWEQYF
TRBJ2-2,NA,NA,TRBV11-2,TGTGCCAGCAGCTTTACCGGGGAGCTGTTTTTT,CASSFTGELFF
TRBJ2-7,TRBD1,NA,TRBV7-2,TGTGCCAGCAGTCAGGGGGCCGAGCAGTACTTC,CASSQGAEQYF
TRBJ1-2,NA,NA,TRBV28,TGTGCCAGCTGTGTACCCACGGGGCCCGTCTATGGCTACACCTTC,CASCVPTGPVYGYTF
TRBJ2-3,TRBD2,NA,TRBV20-1,TGCAGTGCGACCCACCGACTAGCGGGGCAACTCACAGATACGCAGTATTTT,CSATHRLAGQLTDTQYF
TRBJ2-1,TRBD2,NA,TRBV9,TGTGCCAGCAGCGACACTAGCGGCCCCTACAATGAGCAGTTCTTC,CASSDTSGPYNEQFF
TRBJ2-6,NA,NA,TRBV4-1,TGCGCCAGCAGCCGGTTTTCATCTGGGGCCAACGTCCTGACTTTC,CASSRFSSGANVLTF
TRBJ1-1,NA,NA,TRBV25-1,TGTGCCAGCAGTGCGATGATCTCATCCACTGAAGCTTTCTTT,CASSAMISSTEAFF
TRBJ2-5,TRBD1,NA,TRBV6-5,TGTGCCAGCAGTTACCTACAGGGGGCGGGTGAGACCCAGTACTTC,CASSYLQGAGETQYF
TRBJ2-6,NA,NA,TRBV20-1,TGCAGTGCTATCGGAGGAACTGGGGCCAACGTCCTGACTTTC,CSAIGGTGANVLTF
TRBJ2-1,NA,few,TRBV21-1,TGTGCCAGCAGCAAATCGAGCGGGGGAGGAAATGAGCAGTTCTTC,CASSKSSGGGNEQFF
TRBJ2-3,TRBD2,NA,TRBV3-1,TGTGCCAGCAGCCAAAGGAGGGCGGGGGTCTCCATAGATACGCAGTATTTT,CASSQRRAGVSIDTQYF
TRBJ2-1,NA,NA,TRBV20-1,TGCAGTGCTAGAGGGTCGGCCCATGAGCAGTTCTTC,CSARGSAHEQFF
TRBJ2-5,NA,few,TRBV9,TGTGCCAGCAGCGTAGGTGTTGAAGAGACCCAGTACTTC,CASSVGVEETQYF
TRBJ2-1,NA,NA,TRBV29-1,TGCAGCGTTGAAGATTACCAGCAGAACAACAATGAGCAGTTCTTC,CSVEDYQQNNNEQFF
TRBJ2-7,NA,NA,TRBV7-2,TGTGCCAGCAGCCCAGAGGGCTCCATAGTAGCCCACGAGCAGTACTTC,CASSPEGSIVAHEQYF
TRBJ2-4,NA,few,TRBV6-1,TGTGCCAGCAGTTCGCAGGAGGTAGCTAGCGTGCAGTACTTC,CASSSQEVASVQYF
TRBJ2-5,NA,once,TRBV6-1,TGTGCCAGCAGTCCCCAAACGAGCAGGGGAGAGACCCAGTACTTC,CASSPQTSRGETQYF
TRBJ2-1,NA,few,TRBV6-2/TRBV6-3,TGTGCCAGCAGGCCAATGACTAGGTCCAGTCCCCCAAAGGGTGAGCAGTTCTTC,CASRPMTRSSPPKGEQFF
TRBJ2-7,TRBD1,NA,TRBV2,TGTGCCACGAACTCCGGGACAGGGACCTACGAGCAGTACTTC,CATNSGTGTYEQYF
TRBJ2-3,TRBD2,few,TRBV4-3,TGCGCCAGCAGCCAAGATCTTGAGGCGGGAGGAGTCCTTGGCCGCACAGATACGCAGTATTTT,CASSQDLEAGGVLGRTDTQYF
TRBJ2-6,NA,NA,TRBV27,TGTGCCAATAAACGAGGACCCGACTCTGGGGCCAACGTCCTGACTTTC,CANKRGPDSGANVLTF
TRBJ2-7,TRBD2,NA,TRBV20-1,TGCAGTGCCCCGCCGGGGGGGCCTCGAGACGAGCAGTACTTC,CSAPPGGPRDEQYF
TRBJ2-3,NA,NA,TRBV7-6,TGTGCCAGCAGCTTAGACTCTCCGGGGGATACGCAGTATTTT,CASSLDSPGDTQYF
TRBJ2-1,TRBD2,NA,TRBV7-6,TGTGCCAGCAGCTTAGTCAGGGGTGGCGGGAGGGCCCACAATGAGCAGTTCTTC,CASSLVRGGGRAHNEQFF
TRBJ1-5,NA,few,TRBV6-6,TGTGCCAGCGGGGAAACTCAGCCCCAGCATTTT,CASGETQPQHF
TRBJ2-5,NA,many,TRBV2,TGTGCCAGCAGTGAAGAAGAGACCCAGTACTTC,CASSEEETQYF
TRBJ1-2,NA,few,TRBV29-1,TGCAGCACCTTCTCGCCAATTGGAGGCTACACCTTC,CSTFSPIGGYTF
TRBJ2-3,TRBD2,NA,TRBV7-2,TGTGCCAGCAGCTTAGGGGCTAGCGGGGTGGGGGATACGCAGTATTTT,CASSLGASGVGDTQYF
TRBJ1-2,NA,few,TRBV29-1,TGCAGCGTTCCAGAAGGGGGGGGAAACTATGGCTACACCTTC,CSVPEGGGNYGYTF
TRBJ2-3,NA,few,TRBV20-1,TGCAGTGCGTCACCGGGCGCCCGAGGGACGCAGTATTTT,CSASPGARGTQYF
TRBJ1-5,NA,NA,TRBV7-2,TGTGCCAGCAGCCTCCGGGACCCCCTACCGACCCAGCATTTT,CASSLRDPLPTQHF
TRBJ2-1,NA,NA,TRBV27,TGTGCCAGCAGTTTAAATAGGCAGTCCAATGAGCAGTTCTTC,CASSLNRQSNEQFF
TRBJ2-3,TRBD2,NA,TRBV7-6,TGTGCCAGCAGCCTAGTGACTAGCGGGAGCCATCGCACAGATACGCAGTATTTT,CASSLVTSGSHRTDTQYF
TRBJ2-3,TRBD2,NA,TRBV20-1,TGCAGTGCTAGGGGGGGGTCGTGGGCAGATACGCAGTATTTT,CSARGGSWADTQYF
TRBJ2-3,TRBD2,many,TRBV7-3,TGTGCCAGCAGCCCCTCCTGGGGGAGGGGCGATACGCAGTATTTT,CASSPSWGRGDTQYF
TRBJ2-4,NA,NA,TRBV15,TGTGCCACCAGCCGACTCTCGGGGGACCTTAGGGAGCAGTACTTC,CATSRLSGDLREQYF
TRBJ2-7,TRBD1,NA,TRBV28,TGTGACAGCAGCCCCACAGGGGCGGCGTCCCTTTCTTACGAGCAGTACTTC,CDSSPTGAASLSYEQYF
TRBJ2-4,NA,NA,TRBV29-1,TGCAGCGTTGAGGCATTGGACATTCAGTACTTC,CSVEALDIQYF
TRBJ2-3,NA,few,TRBV7-2,TGTGCCAGCAGTCCGGGACATTTCACAGATACGCAGTATTTT,CASSPGHFTDTQYF
TRBJ2-3,TRBD2,NA,TRBV20-1,TGCACAGTTACGGGGGGGCGGACAGATACGCAGTATTTT,CTVTGGRTDTQYF
TRBJ2-1,NA,NA,TRBV14,TGTGCCAGCAGCCGCGTGGGGGCGAGTGAGCAGTTCTTC,CASSRVGASEQFF